Listed here are 4 T cell receptor beta chains from one sample, sequenced in a study of cytomegalovirus exposure and HLA in healthy donors. Profiled with immunoSEQ multiplex PCR; TCRdb holds only in-frame clones, not every one. The repertoire consists of 160,000 or so clones, with approximately 90% occurring once and the leading ten covering just under 3%. Input material: PBMCs. Receptors were obtained from a man between 18 and 35 years old in good health and CMV-seronegative.

The chain is built from TRBV6-4 and TRBJ2-5, with D unclear. The germline V gene has CDR1 MRHNA and CDR2 SNTAGT. V lost 0 bases and J lost 7, with 6 bases in between. This CDR3 comprises 12 residues. The CDR3 sequence is CASSDSPMTQYF. The CDR3 nucleotides read TGTGCCAGCAGTGACTCTCCCATGACCCAGTACTTC.

This chain links TRBV5-1 with TRBJ1-2, with 10 bases matching TRBD1. Per the germline V gene, CDR1 is SGHRS and CDR2 is YFSETQ. The CDR3 length is 18 residues. The ends lost 0 bases at V and 4 bases at J; junction bases unmatched: 12. This chain's CDR3 is CASSLAGTGVPSSYGYTF. Written as DNA, the CDR3 is TGCGCCAGCAGCTTGGCCGGGACAGGGGTGCCTTCCTCCTATGGCTACACCTTC.

The V and J genes are TRBV5-4 and TRBJ1-1; 7 bases line up with TRBD1. Looked up from germline, CDR1 is SGHNT and CDR2 is YYREEE (reference sequence). The CDR3 runs to 15 residues. With 3 bases clipped from V and 5 bases from J, the junction kept 10 bases outside the gene matches. The CDR3 here is CASSYSHTGDTEAFF. Written as DNA, the CDR3 is TGTGCCAGCAGCTACTCACATACAGGGGATACTGAAGCTTTCTTT.

The rearrangement links TRBV11-2 to TRBJ2-1; TRBD2 matches 11 bases. From germline, CDR1 is SGHAT and CDR2 FQNNGV. This CDR3 region has 19 residues. After removal of 5 bases from V and 4 bases from J, the junction contained 16 bases not matched to a gene. The CDR3: CASSPAGLTGLADYNEQFF. CDR3 bases: TGTGCCAGCAGCCCGGCGGGATTAACGGGACTAGCGGATTACAATGAGCAGTTCTTC.